What follows are 17 T cell receptor beta chains derived from one specimen sequenced in a study of cytomegalovirus exposure and HLA in healthy donors. Clones were read by immunoSEQ multiplex PCR, and TCRdb kept only the in-frame ones, dropping some. The sample lists roughly 330,000 clones; around 90% were seen once. Sequencing used PBMCs. Every receptor here comes from a woman in her 30s in good health and CMV-seropositive.

The rearrangement joins TRBV7-9 to TRBJ2-7; 9 nucleotides align to TRBD2. Unmatched junction bases numbered 9, after V lost 4 bases and J lost 5 bases. The CDR3 is 15 amino acids. In germline, CDR1 is SEHNR, CDR2 FQNEAQ (reference sequence). CDR3: CASSSDGTSFDEQYF. CDR3 in DNA: TGTGCCAGCAGCTCAGACGGGACTAGCTTCGACGAGCAGTACTTC.

This clone was observed a few times. This chain links TRBV15 with TRBJ1-5, with 7 bases that match TRBD1. This CDR3 comprises 15 residues. Germline V gene lookup returns CDR1 LNHNV and CDR2 YYDKDF (reference sequence). J lost 3 bases, V lost 4 bases, and 6 bases had no gene match. CDR3 DNA sequence: TGTGCCACCAGCACTGGGACAGTCCTCAATCAGCCCCAGCATTTT. This sequence encodes CATSTGTVLNQPQHF.

V gene TRBV4-3 combines with J gene TRBJ2-3, with D possibly being TRBD2 (6 bases). The CDR3 sequence is 15 residues long. The germline V and J ends were trimmed by 2 bases and 3 bases, with 12 bases remaining between them. Germline CDR1 LGHNA, CDR2 YSLEER. DNA of the CDR3: TGCGCCAGCAGCCAATCGAGGACTACTACAGATACGCAGTATTTT. Amino acid sequence: CASSQSRTTTDTQYF.

The rearrangement links TRBV6-1 to TRBJ2-3; D uncertain. Trimming left V 6 bases short and J 2 bases short, with 18 bases between. Germline loops: CDR1 MNHNS, CDR2 SASEGT. CDR3 length: 16 amino acids. CDR3 DNA: TGTGCCAGCAGCGAACTCCCCCTCCCCCCCACAGATACGCAGTATTTT. This codes for CASSELPLPPTDTQYF.

The gene calls are TRBV19 and TRBJ2-7; tentative D call: TRBD1 (5 bases). CDR3 length equals 13 residues. V was pared by 6 bases and J by 4 bases, with 13 bases between. Germline V gene sequence: CDR1 LNHDA, CDR2 SQIVND (reference sequence). CDR3 sequence: CASSVQGPYEQYF. CDR3 DNA: TGTGCCAGTAGCGTTCAGGGTCCGTACGAGCAGTACTTC.

The rearrangement links TRBV4-3 to TRBJ1-5, with D possibly TRBD1 on 5 matching bases. CDR1 and CDR2 (germline): LGHNA, YSLEER. Deletions cut 4 bases from V and 7 bases from J, with 14 bases between. This CDR3 spans 14 amino acids. The CDR3 coding sequence is TGCGCCAGCAGCCCCCTTCCGGGGGAACAGCCCCAGCATTTT. This codes for CASSPLPGEQPQHF.

The genes are TRBV2 and TRBJ1-2; D may be TRBD1 (5 bases). The germline V and J ends were trimmed by 6 bases and 8 bases, with 22 bases remaining between them. Germline assignment: CDR1 SNHLY and CDR2 FYNNEI. This CDR3 has 15 residues. The CDR3 nucleotides are TGTGCCAGCAGCAAGGAGGGCAGGGATTTGGGCGGCTACACCTTC. It encodes CASSKEGRDLGGYTF.

The V and J genes are TRBV7-6 and TRBJ2-7, with TRBD1 identical over 7 bases. Trimming at V came to 4 bases and at J to 4 bases, leaving 13 bases not matched to a gene. This CDR3 has 16 residues. Germline V gives CDR1 SGHVS, CDR2 FNYEAQ. The CDR3 spells CASSSLTGTVLYEQYF. CDR3 in DNA: TGTGCCAGCAGCTCATTGACAGGGACGGTTCTTTACGAGCAGTACTTC. The entire variable domain, with the rest obtained from reference TRBV7-6 and TRBJ2-7, is as follows: GAGVSQSPRYKVTKRGQDVALRCDPISGHVSLYWYRQALGQGPEFLTYFNYEAQQDKSGLPNDRFSAERPEGSISTLTIQRTEQRDSAMYRCASSSLTGTVLYEQYFGPGTRLTVT.

The chain carries TRBV5-6 and TRBJ1-1, with 8 bases matching TRBD1. The CDR3 is made up of 15 amino acids. V was pared by 5 bases and J by 6 bases, with 12 bases of the junction left unmatched. CDR1 and CDR2 (germline): SGHDT, YYEEEE. Here the CDR3 reads CASSRRTGLRSEAFF. In DNA, the CDR3 is TGTGCCAGCAGTCGACGGACAGGGCTACGCTCTGAAGCTTTCTTT.

This clone was seen only once. The chain couples TRBV25-1 to TRBJ1-6; 10 bases fit TRBD1. CDR1 and CDR2 (germline): MGHDK, SYGVNS. CDR3 length equals 14 residues. Germline trimming cut 6 bases from V and 9 bases from J; bases unmatched to any gene: 5. DNA of the CDR3: TGTGCCAGCAGGAAGACAGGGGGCCGTTCACCCCTCCACTTT. It is translated as CASRKTGGRSPLHF.

The rearrangement uses TRBV4-1 and TRBJ2-1; no clear D. Deletions cut 1 base from V and 11 bases from J, with 3 bases between. From germline, CDR1 is MGHRA and CDR2 YSYEKL. This CDR3 has 10 residues. This CDR3 reads CASSQGQQFF. CDR3 coding DNA: TGCGCCAGCAGCCAAGGACAGCAGTTCTTC.

This chain connects TRBV7-6 to TRBJ2-7; D is unresolved. The ends were cut back, 4 bases at V and 3 bases at J, with 16 bases in the middle. CDR1 is SGHVS and CDR2 is FNYEAQ in the germline V gene. This CDR3 comprises 15 residues. CDR3 amino acids: CASSSLQGSHYEQYF. DNA of the CDR3: TGTGCCAGCAGCTCACTACAAGGAAGCCACTACGAGCAGTACTTC.

The gene calls are TRBV18 and TRBJ2-1; 9 nucleotides match TRBD1. The CDR3 extends over 14 amino acids. Trimming at V came to 4 bases and at J to 6 bases, leaving 4 bases not matched to a gene. The germline CDR1 and CDR2 sequences are KGHSH and LQKENI. The CDR3 here is CASSQQGAINEQFF. The CDR3 bases are TGTGCCAGCTCACAACAGGGGGCCATCAATGAGCAGTTCTTC.

V is TRBV30 and J is TRBJ1-5; perhaps TRBD1 as D (6 bases). CDR1 is GTSNPN, CDR2 SVGIG, per germline (reference sequence). The ends were cut back, 0 bases at V and 8 bases at J, with 8 bases in the middle. The CDR3 sequence is 12 residues long. CDR3: CAWSVRDKPQHF. CDR3 nucleotide sequence: TGTGCCTGGAGTGTACGGGACAAGCCCCAGCATTTT.

The rearrangement joins TRBV19 to TRBJ2-7; 8 nucleotides match TRBD1. CDR3 length: 13 residues. The V gene's germline CDR1 is LNHDA and CDR2 SQIVND (reference sequence). With 5 bases clipped from V and 7 bases from J, the junction kept 7 bases outside the gene matches. The CDR3 loop reads CASSVGQGGEQYF. CDR3 DNA: TGTGCCAGTAGTGTAGGACAGGGCGGGGAGCAGTACTTC. The variable domain in full, with the rest retrieved from reference TRBV19 and TRBJ2-7, is DGGITQSPKYLFRKEGQNVTLSCEQNLNHDAMYWYRQDPGQGLRLIYYSQIVNDFQKGDIAEGYSVSREKKESFPLTVTSAQKNPTAFYLCASSVGQGGEQYFGPGTRLTVT.

The chain uses TRBV29-1 and TRBJ2-1; 7 bases match TRBD2. The germline V gene has CDR1 SQVTM and CDR2 ANQGSEA. V was clipped by 4 bases and J by 4 bases; unmatched bases: 10. There are 15 residues in the CDR3. CDR3 DNA: TGCAGCGTTGCCAAGCGGGAACAAATATACAATGAGCAGTTCTTC. Its protein is CSVAKREQIYNEQFF.

This clone appeared once. The rearrangement uses TRBV5-4 and TRBJ2-7; no clear D. The CDR3 has 14 residues. CDR1 is SGHNT and CDR2 is YYREEE in the germline V gene (reference sequence). Trimming pared 4 bases from V and 1 base from J, leaving 12 bases between. The chain's CDR3 is CASSPSWQSYEQYF. CDR3 sequence (DNA): TGTGCCAGCAGCCCCAGCTGGCAGTCCTACGAGCAGTACTTC.